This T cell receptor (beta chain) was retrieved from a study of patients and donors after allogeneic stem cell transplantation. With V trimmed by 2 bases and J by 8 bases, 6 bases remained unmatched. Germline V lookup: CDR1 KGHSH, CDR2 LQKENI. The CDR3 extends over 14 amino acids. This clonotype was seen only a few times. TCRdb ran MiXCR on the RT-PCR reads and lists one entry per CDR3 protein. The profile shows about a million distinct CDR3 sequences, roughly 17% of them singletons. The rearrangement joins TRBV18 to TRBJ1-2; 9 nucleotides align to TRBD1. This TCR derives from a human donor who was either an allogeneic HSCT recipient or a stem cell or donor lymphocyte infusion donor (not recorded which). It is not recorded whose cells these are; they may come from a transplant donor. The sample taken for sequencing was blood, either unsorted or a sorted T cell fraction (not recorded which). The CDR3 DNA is TGTGCCAGCTCACCAAAGGACAGGGGAAGAGGCTACACCTTC. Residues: CASSPKDRGRGYTF. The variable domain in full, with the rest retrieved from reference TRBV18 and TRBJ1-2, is NAGVMQNPRHLVRRRGQEARLRCSPMKGHSHVYWYRQLPEEGLKFMVYLQKENIIDESGMPKERFSAEFPKEGPSILRIQQVVRGDSAAYFCASSPKDRGRGYTFGSGTRLTVV.